This TCR beta chain stems from a study of shared clonotypes between healthy human individuals. Trimming removed 3 bases from V and 6 bases from J; junction bases left unmatched: 7. The CDR3 is made up of 16 amino acids. Per germline, CDR1 LNHDA and CDR2 SQIVND (reference sequence). This clone has just one count. Here immunoSEQ multiplex PCR was the method, and the copy in TCRdb shows in-frame clones only, minus some. The top ten clones hold approximately 0.37% of a sample with 2 million to 2.5 million clones, 93% of them seen once. Sequencing used naive CD4+ T cells from PBMCs. Subset denoted: CD45RA+ positively selected. The chain joins TRBV19 to TRBJ2-2, with 10 bases matching TRBD2. This TCR derives from a man in his late teens or twenties in good health. Some clones in this sample may be carry-over from other donors' samples. The CDR3 protein is CASSIWRAGGSGELFF. Written as DNA, the CDR3 is TGTGCCAGTAGTATTTGGCGAGCGGGAGGGTCCGGGGAGCTGTTTTTT.